This TCR beta chain was sequenced during a study of T cells in Graves' hyperthyroidism and ophthalmopathy. CDR1 is SQVTM and CDR2 is ANQGSEA in the germline V gene. Trimming removed 4 bases at V and 9 bases at J, with 16 bases between. The CDR3 loop spans 12 amino acids. Using RNA transcripts as the source, TCR beta CDR3 regions were amplified. The HTBI primer set served for first-round RT-PCR of the TCR CDR3. TCRdb ran MiXCR on the multiplex PCR reads and lists one entry per CDR3 protein. Among some 740,000 distinct CDR3 sequences listed, 12% to 15% were seen once. With a duration under 2 months, the hyperthyroidism was newly diagnosed in patients aged 18 to 65. PBMCs were derived from roughly 10 ml fresh peripheral blood.

The V gene is TRBV29-1, the J gene TRBJ2-7, with D maybe TRBD2 (6 bases). The sequenced sample was blood. The clonotype was recovered from a woman aged 18-29 years with Graves' hyperthyroidism. The CDR3 here is CSVADGSTSQYF. The CDR3 DNA is TGCAGCGTTGCGGACGGGAGTACGTCGCAGTACTTC.